Following are 4 T cell receptor beta chains from one sample sequenced in a study of yellow fever vaccine responses in identical twins. TCRdb reprocessed the RT-PCR reads via MiXCR and lists one record per CDR3 protein. The sample yields some 35,000 distinct CDR3 sequences, about 63% seen once. The source was T cells from blood (PBMCs), unsorted or a sorted subset (not recorded which), collected before or after yellow fever vaccination (not recorded which). The receptors derive from a woman under 30 who received the yellow fever vaccine.

This chain links TRBV6-2 or TRBV6-3 with TRBJ2-1; 12 bases are a match to TRBD2. Germline lookup yields CDR1 MNHEY and CDR2 SVGEGT. Unmatched junction bases numbered 7, after V lost 5 bases and J lost 8 bases. This CDR3 spans 15 amino acids. The CDR3 is CASSPSTSGGDEQFF. Here the CDR3 DNA reads TGTGCCAGCAGTCCCTCGACTAGCGGGGGCGATGAGCAGTTCTTC.

This clonotype was recorded once. The chain employs TRBV7-2 and TRBJ2-3, with 12 bases that match TRBD2. CDR1 is SGHTA, CDR2 FQGNSA, per germline. V was pared by 8 bases and J by 3 bases, with 3 bases of the junction left unmatched. The CDR3 covers 14 residues. DNA of the CDR3: TGTGCCAGCGGGCTAGCGGGGGGGACAGATACGCAGTATTTT. Protein product: CASGLAGGTDTQYF.

This clonotype occurred a few times. The chain is built from TRBV29-1 and TRBJ2-1, with 9 bases identical to TRBD2. The junction had 3 bases not matched to a gene; V was cut back by 3 bases and J by 0 bases. CDR1 SQVTM and CDR2 ANQGSEA come from the germline V gene. This CDR3 contains 15 residues. The CDR3 DNA reads TGCAGCGTTGATGGCGGGAGGGTCTCCTACAATGAGCAGTTCTTC. Its protein product is CSVDGGRVSYNEQFF.

This clonotype was detected a few times. The chain links TRBV2 to TRBJ1-1; D unclear. The V and J ends lost 6 bases and 4 bases respectively, with 15 bases between them. Germline V CDR1 and CDR2: SNHLY, FYNNEI. CDR3 length: 14 amino acids. CDR3 sequence: CASSGRALRTEAFF. DNA for the CDR3: TGTGCCAGCAGCGGCCGAGCCCTACGCACTGAAGCTTTCTTT.